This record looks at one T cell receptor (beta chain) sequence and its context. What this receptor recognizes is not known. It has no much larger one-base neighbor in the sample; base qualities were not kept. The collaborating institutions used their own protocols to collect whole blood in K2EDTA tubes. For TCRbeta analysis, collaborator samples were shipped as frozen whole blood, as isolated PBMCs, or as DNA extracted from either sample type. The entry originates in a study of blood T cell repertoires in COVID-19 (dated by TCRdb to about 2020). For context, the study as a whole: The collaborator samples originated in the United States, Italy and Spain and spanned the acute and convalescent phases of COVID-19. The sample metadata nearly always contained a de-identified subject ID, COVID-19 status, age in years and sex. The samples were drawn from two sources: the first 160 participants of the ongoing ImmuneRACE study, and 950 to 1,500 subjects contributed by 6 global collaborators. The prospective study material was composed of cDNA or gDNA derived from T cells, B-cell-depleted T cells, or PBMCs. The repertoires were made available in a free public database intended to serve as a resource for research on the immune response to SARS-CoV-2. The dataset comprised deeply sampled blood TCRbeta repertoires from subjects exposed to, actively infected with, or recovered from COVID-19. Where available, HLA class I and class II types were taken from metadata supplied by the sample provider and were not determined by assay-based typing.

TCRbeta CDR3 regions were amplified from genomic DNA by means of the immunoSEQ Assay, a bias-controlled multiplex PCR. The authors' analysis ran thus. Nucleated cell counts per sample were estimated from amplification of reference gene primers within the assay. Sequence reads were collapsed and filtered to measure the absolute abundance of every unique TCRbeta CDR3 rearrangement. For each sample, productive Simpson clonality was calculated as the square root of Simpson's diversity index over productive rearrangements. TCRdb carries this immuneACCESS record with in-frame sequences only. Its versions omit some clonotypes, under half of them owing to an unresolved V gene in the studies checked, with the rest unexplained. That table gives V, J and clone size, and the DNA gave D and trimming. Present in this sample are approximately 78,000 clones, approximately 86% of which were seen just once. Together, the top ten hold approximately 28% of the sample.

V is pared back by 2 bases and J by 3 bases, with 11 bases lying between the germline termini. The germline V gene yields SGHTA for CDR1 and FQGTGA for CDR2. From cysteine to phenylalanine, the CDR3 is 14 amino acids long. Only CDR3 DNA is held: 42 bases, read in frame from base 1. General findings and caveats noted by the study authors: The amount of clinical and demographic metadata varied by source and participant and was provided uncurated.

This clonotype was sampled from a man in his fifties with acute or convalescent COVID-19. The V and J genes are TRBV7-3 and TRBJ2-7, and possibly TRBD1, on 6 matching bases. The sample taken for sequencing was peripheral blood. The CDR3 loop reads CASSLQGSVYEQYF. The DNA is TGTGCCAGCAGCTTACAGGGGTCCGTCTACGAGCAGTACTTC.